This T cell receptor (beta chain) was recovered during a study of cytomegalovirus exposure and HLA in healthy donors. From germline, CDR1 is SEHNR and CDR2 FQNEAQ (reference sequence). The V and J ends lost 0 bases and 3 bases respectively, with 9 bases between them. The length of the CDR3 is 15 residues. PCR was performed using 60 Vbeta and 13 Jbeta primers. TCRdb keeps only in-frame clones here, not all; method: immunoSEQ multiplex PCR. In the table there are tens of thousands of clones, roughly 85% of which are singletons. Material: PBMCs. V gene TRBV7-9 combines with J gene TRBJ1-3; D is unresolved. This receptor was identified in a woman under 30 in good health and CMV-seronegative. CDR3 region: CASSLAGGVGNTIYF. The CDR3 bases are TGTGCCAGCAGCTTAGCCGGCGGGGTTGGAAACACCATATATTTT. Combining the CDR3 with reference TRBV7-9 and TRBJ1-3 gives the whole variable domain DTGVSQNPRHKITKRGQNVTFRCDPISEHNRLYWYRQTLGQGPEFLTYFQNEAQLEKSRLLSDRFSAERPKGSFSTLEIQRTEQGDSAMYLCASSLAGGVGNTIYFGEGSWLTVV.